In its sample, the clone carrying this T cell receptor beta chain was seen once. The trim removed 4 bases at V and 2 bases at J, leaving 2 bases unmatched. The CDR3 is 14 residues long. The germline V gene has CDR1 MGHDK and CDR2 SYGVNS. These data come from a study of blood T cell repertoires in COVID-19. Study background: Acute-phase and convalescent COVID-19 samples originated in the United States, Italy and Spain. In each case, the material was cDNA or gDNA derived from T cells, B-cell-depleted T cells, or PBMCs.

Generated by immunoSEQ multiplex PCR, the TCRdb table keeps only in-frame clones and is missing some. The sample has around 71,000 clones, under 80% seen once. The sample taken for sequencing was peripheral blood. V usage is TRBV25-1 and J usage is TRBJ2-7, with 10 bases that match TRBD1. This receptor was taken from a woman older than 75 with active or convalescent COVID-19. CDR3 region: CASSGTGGPYEQYF. DNA of the CDR3: TGTGCCAGCAGTGGGACAGGGGGACCCTACGAGCAGTACTTC.